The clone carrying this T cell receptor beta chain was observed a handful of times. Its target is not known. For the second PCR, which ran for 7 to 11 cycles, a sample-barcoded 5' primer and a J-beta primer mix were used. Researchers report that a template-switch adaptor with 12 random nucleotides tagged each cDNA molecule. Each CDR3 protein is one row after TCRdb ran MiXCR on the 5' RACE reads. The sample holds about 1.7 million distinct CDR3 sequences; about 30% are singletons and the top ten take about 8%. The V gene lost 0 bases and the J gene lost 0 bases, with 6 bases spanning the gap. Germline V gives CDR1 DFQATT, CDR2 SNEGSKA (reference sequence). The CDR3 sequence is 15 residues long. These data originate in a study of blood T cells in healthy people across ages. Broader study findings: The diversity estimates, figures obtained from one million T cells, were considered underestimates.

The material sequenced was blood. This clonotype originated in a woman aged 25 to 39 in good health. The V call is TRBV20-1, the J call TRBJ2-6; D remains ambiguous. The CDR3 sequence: CSAREVSSGANVLTF. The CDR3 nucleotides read TGCAGTGCTAGAGAGGTGTCCTCTGGGGCCAACGTCCTGACTTTC.